Here is one TCR beta chain with its context. Its antigen is as yet unknown. TCR alpha and TCR beta cDNA libraries with sample barcodes and UMIs came from 5'RACE using constant-segment primers. One entry per CDR3 protein, called by TCRdb with MiXCR from the 5' RACE reads. The repertoire holds about 350,000 distinct CDR3 sequences, with approximately 15% as singletons. The sample belongs to a study of T-cell memory formation after mild COVID-19. Findings of the study overall: What remained unconfirmed was the SARS-CoV-2 specificity of second-wave clones peaking on day 37. Researchers found some responding clones in pre-infection memory, a sign that cross-reactive memory joined.

CDR1 MGHRA and CDR2 YSYEKL come from the germline V gene. Trimming took off 0 bases at V and 1 base at J, with 12 bases between the two ends. This CDR3 contains 16 residues. The specimen sequenced was PBMCs or a T cell subset sorted from them (not recorded which). J is TRBJ1-1 and V is TRBV4-1; D possibly corresponds to TRBD1 (6 bases). This TCR was sampled from a man aged 18 to 29 who had mild COVID-19 (a few samples of this study predate the infection). Cell type and time point are not known. The CDR3 DNA reads as TGCGCCAGCAGCCAAGAATCAGGGGTCGGGAACACTGAAGCTTTCTTT. Translated: CASSQESGVGNTEAFF.